This T cell receptor (beta chain) was sequenced for a study of a mutant IDH1 vaccine in newly diagnosed glioma. Study-wide background: Patients received eight vaccinations in weeks 1, 3, 5, 7, 11, 15, 19, 23. Treated patients comprised about 62% males and 37.5% females, mean age approximately 37 years.

The germline V and J ends were trimmed by 2 bases and 0 bases, with 11 bases remaining between them. Germline V gene data show CDR1 as LNHDA and CDR2 as SQIVND (reference sequence). There are 15 residues in the CDR3. Sequencing used immunoSEQ multiplex PCR; TCRdb keeps in-frame clones, though not all of them. There are 30,000 to 40,000 clones in the sample; 84% occur only once, and over 2% lies in the top ten. Concerning this clone itself: As yet, its antigen is unknown.

Time point meaning: week 11, during vaccination. Vaccinated patients received 300 ug of mutant IDH1 20-mer peptide per dose, with topical imiquimod. In every donor, the tumor was a new WHO grade 3 or 4 IDH1-mutant, ATRX-lost astrocytoma. Study-wide findings and caveats: Of the patients, 80% to 95% had vaccine-induced immune responses.

The chain joins TRBV19 to TRBJ2-7; possible D gene TRBD2, 6 bases. The sample in question was PBMCs, obtained from a glioma patient whose treatment included an IDH1 peptide vaccine. The clonotype originates from a man aged 40-49 years with glioma. The CDR3, as DNA: TGTGCCAGTAGTATAAGGACTACCAGCTCCTACGAGCAGTACTTC. Encoded protein: CASSIRTTSSYEQYF.